The T cell receptor (beta chain) described here comes from a study of T cell repertoires in cytomegalovirus infection. Study-level information: Recently described HLA-C-restricted plus well-studied HLA-B-restricted CMV epitopes were used. Public TCR beta signatures provided an indication of both CMV infection and a matching HLA type. The study, taken as a whole, reports: Summed frequency of shared TCR beta families picked out CMV carriers who also had the relevant HLA. HLA-C-restricted, CMV-specific TCR beta clonotypes were dominant ex vivo.

Of note for this clonotype: Its target is unknown.

TCRdb passed the reads through MiXCR, listing each CDR3 protein once. The data hold about 830,000 distinct CDR3 sequences, with approximately 32% observed a single time. Germline CDR1 is SGHRS and CDR2 is YFSETQ. The CDR3 contains 15 residues. Trimming removed 0 bases at V and 10 bases at J, with 16 bases between. The sequence derives from a human donor in good health (CMV status not recorded). Some clones in this sample may be carry-over from other donors' samples. Material: cultured CD8+ T cells from PBMCs, obtained from culture after CMV antigen stimulation. This sequence joins TRBV5-1 and TRBJ2-2, with a possible D match to TRBD2 (6 bases). As DNA, the CDR3 is TGCGCCAGCAGCTTGGCCACCGGGGGAGACGAGGAGCTGTTTTTT. It translates to CASSLATGGDEELFF.